The 21 T cell receptor beta chains reported below all come from one sample, sequenced in a study of response to subunit inactivated influenza vaccine. MiXCR, applied by TCRdb to the RT-PCR reads, yields one record per CDR3 protein. Altogether around 540,000 distinct CDR3 sequences are present, about an eighth being singletons, with the ten largest covering roughly 10%. Sequences were derived from PBMCs from blood, sampled on the day of vaccination. The origin of the receptors is a man between 45 and 60 years old who received an inactivated influenza vaccine.

The chain links TRBV15 to TRBJ2-1, with 9 bases aligning to TRBD2. The CDR3 spans 15 residues. CDR1 is LNHNV, CDR2 YYDKDF, per germline (reference sequence). The J segment lost 4 bases and the V segment lost 1 base, leaving 2 bases of the junction unmatched. The CDR3: CATSRAAGGYNEQFF. In nucleotides, the CDR3 is TGTGCCACCAGCAGAGCTGCGGGAGGGTACAATGAGCAGTTCTTC. Together with reference TRBV15 and TRBJ2-1, the CDR3 gives the full variable domain: DAMVIQNPRYQVTQFGKPVTLSCSQTLNHNVMYWYQQKSSQAPKLLFHYYDKDFNNEADTPDNFQSRRPNTSFCFLDIRSPGLGDTAMYLCATSRAAGGYNEQFFGPGTRLTVL.

This clonotype occurred a few times. This rearrangement joins TRBV7-9 to TRBJ2-5; D is possibly TRBD1 (5 bases). This CDR3 comprises 16 residues. The germline V and J ends were trimmed by 1 base and 1 base, with 13 bases remaining between them. CDR1 and CDR2 (germline): SEHNR, FQNEAQ (reference sequence). In DNA, the CDR3 is TGTGCCAGCAGCTTAGTTCAGGGTTCTTCCCAAGAGACCCAGTACTTC. It yields the protein CASSLVQGSSQETQYF.

J is TRBJ1-1 and V is TRBV12-3 or TRBV12-4, with D perhaps matching TRBD1 (5 bases). The CDR3 runs 14 residues. Trimming shortened V by 3 bases and J by 5 bases, and 13 bases separated the two germline ends. CDR3 coding DNA: TGTGCCAGCAGTTTTGGGGGAAGAGGGACTGAAGCTTTCTTT. Translating gives CASSFGGRGTEAFF.

This clonotype was counted between two and nine times. The junction does not match germline at one end; this may be a read error. This chain connects TRBV7-9 to TRBJ2-1; D is perhaps TRBD1 (5 bases). Germline CDR1 is SEHNR and CDR2 is FQNEAQ (reference sequence). The CDR3 has 14 residues. DNA of the CDR3: TGTGTCAGCAGCTTAGTGTCAGGGCTCAATGAGCAGTTCTTC. This encodes CVSSLVSGLNEQFF. Using reference TRBV7-9 and TRBJ2-1 for the parts outside the CDR3, the full variable domain is DTGVSQNPRHKITKRGQNVTFRCDPISEHNRLYWYRQTLGQGPEFLTYFQNEAQLEKSRLLSDRFSAERPKGSFSTLEIQRTEQGDSAMYLCVSSLVSGLNEQFFGPGTRLTVL.

The CDR3 DNA reads TGCGCCAGCAGCCAAGAAGTGTCCCAGACGAACTATGGCTACACCTTC. This encodes CASSQEVSQTNYGYTF. The chain employs TRBV4-3 and TRBJ1-2; D is undetermined. The CDR3 runs to 16 residues. Trimming cost V 0 bases and J 2 bases, with 13 bases left between them. Germline CDR1 and CDR2: LGHNA and YSLEER.

This clonotype has only a few counts. For the CDR3, the DNA is TGTGCCAGCAGTTTGACTACTGGAAACACCATATATTTT. Translated, it gives CASSLTTGNTIYF. The rearrangement uses TRBV6-2 or TRBV6-3 and TRBJ1-3; D gene uncertain. The germline V gene has CDR1 MNHEY and CDR2 SVGEGT. The CDR3 totals 13 residues. Trimming left V 4 bases short and J 2 bases short, with 6 bases between.

In this sample, this clonotype turned up a few times. V usage is TRBV10-3 and J usage is TRBJ2-1; D remains unclear. The germline gives CDR1 ENHRY, CDR2 SYGVKD. The CDR3 loop spans 15 amino acids. Trimming removed 4 bases from V and 7 bases from J, with 17 bases in between. CDR3 amino acids: CAISADLVRTNEQFF. The CDR3 DNA follows: TGTGCCATCAGTGCGGATTTAGTCCGCACTAATGAGCAGTTCTTC.

The sample holds a few counts of this clonotype. The genes are TRBV27 and TRBJ1-5; TRBD1 matches 9 bases. Trimming at V came to 6 bases and at J to 6 bases, leaving 9 bases not matched to a gene. Germline-derived CDR1 and CDR2 are MNHEY and SMNVEV (reference sequence). The CDR3 extends over 15 amino acids. The CDR3 DNA follows: TGTGCCAGCAGCCCAACAGGGGGCTGGGGTCAGCCCCAGCATTTT. Protein sequence: CASSPTGGWGQPQHF.

This clonotype was seen only a few times. The CDR3 protein is CASSSSRGAQFF. The CDR3 coding sequence is TGTGCCAGCAGCTCCTCAAGAGGGGCTCAGTTCTTC. This chain connects TRBV11-2 to TRBJ2-1; D possibly matches TRBD1 or TRBD2 (5 bases each). The CDR3 spans 12 residues. Germline CDR1 and CDR2: SGHAT and FQNNGV. Trimming cost V 4 bases and J 13 bases, with 14 bases left between them. Drawing the rest from reference TRBV11-2 and TRBJ2-1, the complete variable domain is EAGVAQSPRYKIIEKRQSVAFWCNPISGHATLYWYQQILGQGPKLLIQFQNNGVVDDSQLPKDRFSAERLKGVDSTLKIQPAKLEDSAVYLCASSSSRGAQFFGPGTRLTVL.

A few counts support this clonotype. The V call is TRBV20-1, the J call TRBJ2-1; weak D call: TRBD2 (7 bases). Germline V CDR1 and CDR2: DFQATT, SNEGSKA (reference sequence). Deletions cut 6 bases from V and 7 bases from J, with 25 bases between. The CDR3 consists of 16 residues. CDR3 loop: CSAPSGGGGAANEQFF. The CDR3 coding sequence is TGCAGTGCCCCCTCCGGTGGGGGGGGGGCTGCAAATGAGCAGTTCTTC.

This chain links TRBV5-1 with TRBJ2-1; weak D call: TRBD2 (6 bases). Trimming took off 5 bases at V and 0 bases at J, with 12 bases between the two ends. CDR3 length: 15 amino acids. The germline CDR1 and CDR2 sequences are SGHRS and YFSETQ. The CDR3 DNA sequence: TGCGCCAGCAGGTCGGGCGGGATCTCCTACAATGAGCAGTTCTTC. This codes for CASRSGGISYNEQFF. The full variable domain, with the rest looked up from reference TRBV5-1 and TRBJ2-1, is KAGVTQTPRYLIKTRGQQVTLSCSPISGHRSVSWYQQTPGQGLQFLFEYFSETQRNKGNFPGRFSGRQFSNSRSEMNVSTLELGDSALYLCASRSGGISYNEQFFGPGTRLTVL.

The rearrangement links TRBV2 to TRBJ2-7; tentatively, D is TRBD1 or TRBD2 (5 bases each). The CDR3 runs 14 residues. Germline V lookup: CDR1 SNHLY, CDR2 FYNNEI. V lost 7 bases, J lost 6 bases, and 19 bases lay in between. CDR3 residues: CASKLTATKGEQYF. The CDR3 DNA reads as TGTGCCAGCAAATTGACAGCGACTAAGGGCGAGCAGTACTTC.

This clonotype was picked up a small number of times. The chain carries TRBV7-2 and TRBJ2-2; D unclear. Germline V gives CDR1 SGHTA, CDR2 FQGNSA. The V end was cut by 1 base, the J end by 2 bases, with 8 bases between. CDR3 length: 15 amino acids. CDR3 region: CASSLVAVNTGELFF. CDR3 in DNA: TGTGCCAGCAGCTTAGTGGCGGTTAACACCGGGGAGCTGTTTTTT.

Here the CDR3 reads CASSQGQLGYEQYF. The CDR3 DNA follows: TGTGCCAGCAGCCAAGGTCAATTGGGTTACGAGCAGTACTTC. The V call is TRBV14, the J call TRBJ2-7; D unresolved. Germline V gives CDR1 SGHDN, CDR2 FVKESK. The CDR3 is 14 amino acids. The V end was cut by 1 base, the J end by 4 bases, with 11 bases between. Filled out from reference TRBV14 and TRBJ2-7, the complete variable domain reads EAGVTQFPSHSVIEKGQTVTLRCDPISGHDNLYWYRRVMGKEIKFLLHFVKESKQDESGMPNNRFLAERTGGTYSTLKVQPAELEDSGVYFCASSQGQLGYEQYFGPGTRLTVT.

The V call is TRBV5-1, the J call TRBJ2-1; 9 bases fit TRBD2. Germline values: CDR1 SGHRS, CDR2 YFSETQ. The CDR3 contains 15 residues. The V segment lost 4 bases and the J segment 6 bases; nucleotides outside the gene matches: 8. The CDR3 protein is CASSPDGLAFNEQFF. The CDR3 nucleotides read TGCGCCAGCAGCCCTGACGGACTAGCGTTCAATGAGCAGTTCTTC.

In its sample, this clonotype was seen many times. The V gene is TRBV11-2, the J gene TRBJ2-3; a weak D match, TRBD2 (7 bases). This CDR3 region has 16 residues. Trimming removed 4 bases at V and 2 bases at J, with 16 bases between. Per the germline V gene, CDR1 is SGHAT and CDR2 is FQNNGV. CDR3 residues: CASSYTLGGLTDTQYF. CDR3 in DNA: TGTGCCAGCAGCTACACCCTCGGGGGGCTCACAGATACGCAGTATTTT. Supplemented by reference TRBV11-2 and TRBJ2-3, the full variable domain reads EAGVAQSPRYKIIEKRQSVAFWCNPISGHATLYWYQQILGQGPKLLIQFQNNGVVDDSQLPKDRFSAERLKGVDSTLKIQPAKLEDSAVYLCASSYTLGGLTDTQYFGPGTRLTVL.

The chain combines TRBV7-2 with TRBJ1-1; D remains unclear. Per the germline V gene, CDR1 is SGHTA and CDR2 is FQGNSA. V was shortened by 2 bases and J by 5 bases, with 12 bases between the two germline ends. The CDR3 has 14 residues. DNA of the CDR3: TGTGCCAGCAGCTTACTCCCGGATACGACTGAAGCTTTCTTT. It is translated as CASSLLPDTTEAFF. Supplemented by reference TRBV7-2 and TRBJ1-1, the full variable domain reads GAGVSQSPSNKVTEKGKDVELRCDPISGHTALYWYRQSLGQGLEFLIYFQGNSAPDKSGLPSDRFSAERTGGSVSTLTIQRTQQEDSAVYLCASSLLPDTTEAFFGQGTRLTVV.

The V call is TRBV9, the J call TRBJ2-1, with a tentative D call TRBD2 (5 bases). Germline V gene lookup returns CDR1 SGDLS and CDR2 YYNGEE. This CDR3 has 16 residues. The V end was cut by 0 bases, the J end by 7 bases, with 17 bases between. CDR3 in DNA: TGTGCCAGCAGCGTAGCCCCCACCTTGACGGGGAATGAGCAGTTCTTC. Residues: CASSVAPTLTGNEQFF.

The gene calls are TRBV12-3 or TRBV12-4 and TRBJ2-4; TRBD1 aligns across 9 bases. CDR3 length equals 15 residues. V was clipped by 3 bases and J by 5 bases; unmatched bases: 5. The CDR3 DNA follows: TGTGCCAGCAGTTTTACAGGGGGCACCCAAAACATTCAGTACTTC. Translating gives CASSFTGGTQNIQYF.

The table lists this clonotype with many counts. The chain employs TRBV4-3 and TRBJ2-1, with D tentatively TRBD1 (6 bases). The CDR3 has 14 amino acids. Germline assignment: CDR1 LGHNA and CDR2 YSLEER. V was cut by 0 bases and J by 9 bases, with 12 bases left in between. CDR3 residues: CASSQETGPGEQFF. The CDR3 nucleotides are TGCGCCAGCAGCCAAGAAACAGGGCCAGGTGAGCAGTTCTTC.

This clonotype has at least ten counts. The gene calls are TRBV5-1 and TRBJ2-1; 8 bases match TRBD2. This CDR3 is 14 amino acids long. CDR1 is SGHRS and CDR2 is YFSETQ in the germline V gene. V was pared by 6 bases and J by 4 bases, with 6 bases of the junction left unmatched. Written as DNA, the CDR3 is TGCGCCAGCACCCCGGGGGGGGGGTACAATGAGCAGTTCTTC. Encoded protein: CASTPGGGYNEQFF.